The present T cell receptor (beta chain) was sequenced within a study of T cell repertoires in aging, cancer and after chemotherapy. In the study overall: Donors were grouped into six age bands spanning 30 or younger through 70 or older.

Study-level results: Age-matched healthy donors had significantly more diverse, less clonal blood TCR repertoires than untreated cancer patients. In healthy donors, age-related TCR diversity loss mainly reflected lost richness.

The CDR3 contains 13 residues. The V and J ends lost 6 bases and 3 bases, in that order; junction bases with no gene match: 4. Germline lookup yields CDR1 MNHEY and CDR2 SVGAGI. In its sample, this clonotype was seen a few times. Its antigen is unidentified. The template was genomic DNA from peripheral blood, not RNA. Multiplex touch-down PCR with TRB-A/B primers amplified rearranged V-D-J TRB sequences. TCRdb re-derived calls from the multiplex PCR reads in MiXCR, one entry per CDR3 protein. This table holds fewer than 9,500 distinct CDR3 sequences, roughly 56% found once. The chain recombines TRBV6-5 with TRBJ2-7, with TRBD1 matching over 8 bases. The TCR comes from a human donor with a solid tumor. Source material: blood. CDR3 amino acids: CASSKGQDYEQYF. In nucleotides, the CDR3 is TGTGCCAGCAGCAAGGGACAGGACTACGAGCAGTACTTC.